These T cell receptor beta chains were read from a single sample in a study of beta chain features in type 1 diabetes. TCRdb's table, derived via immunoSEQ multiplex PCR, lists solely in-frame clones and lacks some. The data show about 160,000 clones, 6.5% to 8.5% seen once. Input material: central memory CD4+ T cells from blood. These receptors all stem from a man between 18 and 29 years old with type 1 diabetes. The conserved cysteine and the conserved F or W are not part of the CDR3 here. Fields, in order: CDR3 protein, V gene, clone size, CDR3 length. Only part of the rows carry a size: once, few, many, or a class if the clone is expanded.

CDR3 protein: ASSFADSRRGGYTQY; V gene: TRBV27; clone size: few; CDR3 length: 15
CDR3 protein: ASSLTGGGNQPQH; V gene: TRBV5-6; clone size: few; CDR3 length: 13
CDR3 protein: ASSSRSDTEAF; V gene: TRBV11-3; clone size: few; CDR3 length: 11
CDR3 protein: ASLRDFSTDTQY; V gene: TRBV7-8; clone size: many; CDR3 length: 12
CDR3 protein: AISESSGTDTQY; V gene: TRBV10-3; clone size: few; CDR3 length: 12
CDR3 protein: ASSVRRGDSYEQY; V gene: TRBV27; clone size: few; CDR3 length: 13
CDR3 protein: ASSTLGRGLAGGIEQY; V gene: TRBV25-1; clone size: NA; CDR3 length: 16
CDR3 protein: ASSPLGQGGIETQY; V gene: TRBV27; clone size: NA; CDR3 length: 14
CDR3 protein: ASRRVENTGELF; V gene: TRBV5-1; clone size: NA; CDR3 length: 12
CDR3 protein: SVPTGTTQETQY; V gene: TRBV29-1; clone size: few; CDR3 length: 12
CDR3 protein: ASGSGLGQPQH; V gene: TRBV2; clone size: NA; CDR3 length: 11
CDR3 protein: ASSVDILAGNEQF; V gene: TRBV9; clone size: few; CDR3 length: 13
CDR3 protein: ASGFSGYGYT; V gene: TRBV12-5; clone size: few; CDR3 length: 10
CDR3 protein: ASSLPSLETQY; V gene: TRBV28; clone size: many; CDR3 length: 11
CDR3 protein: ASSSGAGEETQY; V gene: TRBV18; clone size: NA; CDR3 length: 12
CDR3 protein: AITARLNTEAF; V gene: TRBV10-3; clone size: NA; CDR3 length: 11
CDR3 protein: ASSPPGGRTDTQY; V gene: TRBV18; clone size: NA; CDR3 length: 13
CDR3 protein: ASSKGTSGLPYEQY; V gene: TRBV7-2; clone size: many; CDR3 length: 14
CDR3 protein: ASSRTGNTEAF; V gene: TRBV18; clone size: NA; CDR3 length: 11
CDR3 protein: ASSQRELETQY; V gene: TRBV4-2; clone size: few; CDR3 length: 11
CDR3 protein: ASSLAGLSGYNEQF; V gene: TRBV5-1; clone size: few; CDR3 length: 14
CDR3 protein: ASSSDSGSLETQY; V gene: TRBV7-2; clone size: NA; CDR3 length: 13
CDR3 protein: ASSPRDGFQETQY; V gene: TRBV27; clone size: few; CDR3 length: 13
CDR3 protein: ASGTGGTGELF; V gene: TRBV2; clone size: few; CDR3 length: 11
CDR3 protein: ASSPGPTNTEAF; V gene: TRBV5-4; clone size: few; CDR3 length: 12
CDR3 protein: ASSSGLVSGNTIY; V gene: TRBV28; clone size: NA; CDR3 length: 13
CDR3 protein: ASSEIQGGGEKLF; V gene: TRBV5-1; clone size: NA; CDR3 length: 13